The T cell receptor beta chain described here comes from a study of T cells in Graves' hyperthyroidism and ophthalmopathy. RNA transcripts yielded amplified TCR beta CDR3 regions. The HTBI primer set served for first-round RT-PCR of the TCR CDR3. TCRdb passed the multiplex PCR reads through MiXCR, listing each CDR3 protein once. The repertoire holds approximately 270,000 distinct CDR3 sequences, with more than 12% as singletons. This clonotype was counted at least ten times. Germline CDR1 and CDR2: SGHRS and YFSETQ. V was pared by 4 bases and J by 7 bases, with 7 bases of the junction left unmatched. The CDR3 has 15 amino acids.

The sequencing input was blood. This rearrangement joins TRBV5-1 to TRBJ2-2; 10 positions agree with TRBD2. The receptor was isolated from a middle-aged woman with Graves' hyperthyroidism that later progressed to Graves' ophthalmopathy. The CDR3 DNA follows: TGCGCCAGCAGCCCGTCGGCTAGCGGGAGCGGGGAGCTGTTTTTT. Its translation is CASSPSASGSGELFF.